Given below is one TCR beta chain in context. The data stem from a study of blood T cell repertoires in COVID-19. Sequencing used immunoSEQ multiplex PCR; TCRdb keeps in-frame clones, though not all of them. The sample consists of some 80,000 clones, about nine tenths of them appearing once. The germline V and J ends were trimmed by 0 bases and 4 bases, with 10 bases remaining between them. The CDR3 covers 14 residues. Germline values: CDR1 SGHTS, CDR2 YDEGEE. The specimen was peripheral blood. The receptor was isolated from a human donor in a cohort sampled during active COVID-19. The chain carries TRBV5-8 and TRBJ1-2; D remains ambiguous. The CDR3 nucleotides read TGTGCCAGCAGCTTGGACCCGACGGGCTATGGCTACACCTTC. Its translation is CASSLDPTGYGYTF.